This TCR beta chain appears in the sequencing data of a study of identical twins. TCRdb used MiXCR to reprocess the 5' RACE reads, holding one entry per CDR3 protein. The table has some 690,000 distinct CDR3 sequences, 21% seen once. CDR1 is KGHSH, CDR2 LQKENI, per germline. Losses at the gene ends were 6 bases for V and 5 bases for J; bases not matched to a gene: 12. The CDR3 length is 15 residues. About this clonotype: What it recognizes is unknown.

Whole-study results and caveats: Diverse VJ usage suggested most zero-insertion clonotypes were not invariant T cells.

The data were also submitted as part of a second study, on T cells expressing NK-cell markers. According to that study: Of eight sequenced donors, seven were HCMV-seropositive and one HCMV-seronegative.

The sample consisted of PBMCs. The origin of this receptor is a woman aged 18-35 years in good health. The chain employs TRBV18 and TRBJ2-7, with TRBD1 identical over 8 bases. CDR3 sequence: CASSQLGTGRDEQYF. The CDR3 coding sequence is TGTGCCAGCTCGCAGCTTGGGACAGGTAGGGACGAGCAGTACTTC.